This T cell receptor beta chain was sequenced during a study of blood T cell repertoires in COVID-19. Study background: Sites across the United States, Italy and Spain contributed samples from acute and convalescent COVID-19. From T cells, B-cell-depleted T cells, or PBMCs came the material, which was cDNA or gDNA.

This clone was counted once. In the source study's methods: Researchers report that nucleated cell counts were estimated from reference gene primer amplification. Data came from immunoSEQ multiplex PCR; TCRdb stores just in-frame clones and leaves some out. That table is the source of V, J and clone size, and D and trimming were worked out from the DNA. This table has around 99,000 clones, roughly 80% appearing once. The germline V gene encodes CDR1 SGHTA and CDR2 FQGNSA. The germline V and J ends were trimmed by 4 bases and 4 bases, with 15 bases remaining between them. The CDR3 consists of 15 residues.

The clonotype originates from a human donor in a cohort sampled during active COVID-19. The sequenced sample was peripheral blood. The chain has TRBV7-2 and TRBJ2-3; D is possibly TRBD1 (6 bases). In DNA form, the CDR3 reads TGTGCCAGCAGCTCTTACAGGGAGAGGGCAGATACGCAGTATTTT. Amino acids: CASSSYRERADTQYF. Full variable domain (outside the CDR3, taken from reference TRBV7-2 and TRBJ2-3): GAGVSQSPSNKVTEKGKDVELRCDPISGHTALYWYRQSLGQGLEFLIYFQGNSAPDKSGLPSDRFSAERTGGSVSTLTIQRTQQEDSAVYLCASSSYRERADTQYFGPGTRLTVL.